What follows are 9 T cell receptor beta chains derived from one specimen sequenced in a study of blood T cell repertoires in COVID-19. TCRdb keeps only in-frame clones here, not all; method: immunoSEQ multiplex PCR. The sample has about 170,000 clones; about 83% are singletons. The sequencing input was peripheral blood. Receptors originate from a man aged 40-55 years who had recovered from COVID-19.

The chain couples TRBV18 to TRBJ2-7; TRBD1 might be the D (6 bases). CDR1 is KGHSH and CDR2 is LQKENI in the germline V gene. The germline V and J ends were trimmed by 6 bases and 3 bases, with 9 bases remaining between them. The CDR3 is 12 amino acids. CDR3: CASSLQGYEQYF. DNA for the CDR3: TGTGCCAGCTCGCTACAGGGCTACGAGCAGTACTTC.

V is TRBV24-1 and J is TRBJ1-5; D may be TRBD1 (5 bases). This CDR3 is 14 amino acids long. In germline, CDR1 is KGHDR, CDR2 SFDVKD. The V end lost 5 bases, the J end lost 2 bases, and 9 bases lay between the germline ends. CDR3: CATSGTGGNQPQHF. CDR3 sequence (DNA): TGTGCCACCAGTGGAACAGGTGGCAATCAGCCCCAGCATTTT.

Of note for this clone: A much larger clone lies a single base off, so this may be a read error. J is TRBJ2-7 and V is TRBV7-2, with 9 bases that match TRBD1. The CDR3 has 14 residues. Losses at the gene ends were 7 bases for V and 1 base for J; bases not matched to a gene: 5. The V gene's germline CDR1 is SGHTA and CDR2 FQGNSA. This CDR3 is CASNTGTGSYEQYF. The CDR3, as DNA: TGTGCCAGCAATACCGGGACAGGGTCCTACGAGCAGTACTTC.

This chain connects TRBV10-3 to TRBJ2-2; 8 bases map to TRBD2. With V trimmed by 8 bases and J by 2 bases, 7 bases remained unmatched. The CDR3 length is 15 residues. Per the germline V gene, CDR1 is ENHRY and CDR2 is SYGVKD. CDR3 residues: CAISRGGPNTGELFF. DNA of the CDR3: TGTGCCATCTCCCGCGGGGGGCCCAACACCGGGGAGCTGTTTTTT.

The sample holds a few counts of this clone. The chain combines TRBV7-2 with TRBJ1-2; 8 bases map to TRBD1. Trimming took 3 bases from V and 8 from J; bases not matched to a gene: 8. The germline V gene has CDR1 SGHTA and CDR2 FQGNSA. The CDR3 runs to 14 residues. This CDR3 is CASSLGQDLGGYTF. Here the CDR3 DNA reads TGTGCCAGCAGCTTGGGACAGGACTTGGGGGGCTACACCTTC.

The chain couples TRBV7-6 to TRBJ2-5; 12 bases align to TRBD2. Germline V gene data show CDR1 as SGHVS and CDR2 as FNYEAQ. The CDR3 sequence is 15 residues long. V shed 3 bases and J 4 bases; nucleotides not matched to a gene: 3. CDR3 sequence (DNA): TGTGCCAGCAGCTTCCGGACTAGCGGGGTAGAGACCCAGTACTTC. Translation gives CASSFRTSGVETQYF.

The chain employs TRBV15 and TRBJ2-3; the D gene is possibly TRBD2 (5 bases). The length of the CDR3 is 15 residues. V was clipped by 5 bases and J by 1 base, with 13 bases between them. Germline CDR1 is LNHNV and CDR2 is YYDKDF (reference sequence). The CDR3 is CATSLGLAGTDTQYF. The CDR3 DNA reads TGTGCCACCAGCCTAGGGCTAGCAGGCACAGATACGCAGTATTTT.

The chain recombines TRBV7-8 with TRBJ2-7, with D possibly TRBD1 on 6 matching bases. Deletions cut 5 bases from V and 4 bases from J, with 24 bases between. The CDR3 totals 17 residues. Looked up from germline, CDR1 is SGHVS and CDR2 is FQNEAQ. The CDR3 sequence: CASSLKGGTSLIYEQYF. The CDR3 nucleotides are TGTGCCAGCAGCCTAAAGGGTGGGACATCCCTTATTTACGAGCAGTACTTC. Filled out from reference TRBV7-8 and TRBJ2-7, the complete variable domain reads GAGVSQSPRYKVAKRGQDVALRCDPISGHVSLFWYQQALGQGPEFLTYFQNEAQLDKSGLPSDRFFAERPEGSVSTLKIQRTQQEDSAVYLCASSLKGGTSLIYEQYFGPGTRLTVT.

The V and J genes are TRBV28 and TRBJ2-6; D not certain. The V end was cut by 2 bases, the J end by 3 bases, with 8 bases between. The CDR3 runs 15 residues. Germline CDR1 MDHEN, CDR2 SYDVKM. The CDR3 spells CASSLTGSGANVLTF. DNA of the CDR3: TGTGCCAGCAGTTTAACGGGTAGTGGGGCCAACGTCCTGACTTTC.